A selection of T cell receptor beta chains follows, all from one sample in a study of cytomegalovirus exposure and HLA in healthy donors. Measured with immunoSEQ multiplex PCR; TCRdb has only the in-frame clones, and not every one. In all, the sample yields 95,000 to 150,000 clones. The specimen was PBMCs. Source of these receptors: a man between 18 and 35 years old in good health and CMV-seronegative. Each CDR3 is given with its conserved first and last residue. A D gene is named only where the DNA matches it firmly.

CDR3: CASRVDRGPAGELFF; V: TRBV6-6; D: TRBD1
CDR3: CASSSMVDRAHGYTF; V: TRBV5-1; D: TRBD1
CDR3: CASSYGGWEETQYF; V: TRBV6-5; D: -
CDR3: CASSQDLAPSQYF; V: TRBV4-1; D: -
CDR3: CASSEAPGQGAFGNTIYF; V: TRBV6-1; D: TRBD1
CDR3: CASSRGSNTGELFF; V: TRBV19; D: -
CDR3: CSVIWTGRPYNEQFF; V: TRBV29-1; D: TRBD1
CDR3: CASSYGTGGVEQYF; V: TRBV6-5; D: TRBD1
CDR3: CAWSVGTGSFGFNQPQHF; V: TRBV30; D: TRBD1
CDR3: CASRQGAGYGYTF; V: TRBV2; D: TRBD1
CDR3: CASSFLVLEGSGPEQYF; V: TRBV13; D: -
CDR3: CASASGSSYNEQFF; V: TRBV9; D: TRBD2
CDR3: CASSPLDSYGYTF; V: TRBV27; D: -
CDR3: CASRVDRNTEAFF; V: TRBV2; D: -
CDR3: CASSLVAGGREKLFF; V: TRBV11-2; D: TRBD1
CDR3: CASSVFEAEQYF; V: TRBV10-2; D: -
CDR3: CSVAGGGARNTIYF; V: TRBV29-1; D: TRBD1
CDR3: CASSLRAGGRGTDTQYF; V: TRBV27; D: TRBD2
CDR3: CASRLDSTSGMETQYF; V: TRBV4-1; D: TRBD2
CDR3: CASSLEVGQGLIATNEKLFF; V: TRBV5-5; D: -
CDR3: CASSSRKTYEQYF; V: TRBV5-6; D: -
CDR3: CAISITGVSNQPQHF; V: TRBV10-3; D: TRBD1
CDR3: CASSDFSQGSAYGYTF; V: TRBV25-1; D: -
CDR3: CASSYRGQGVRAFF; V: TRBV6-5; D: TRBD1
CDR3: CAWSPTSGRVDTQYF; V: TRBV30; D: TRBD2
CDR3: CASSVIAGAYNEQFF; V: TRBV9; D: TRBD2
CDR3: CASSSGTRREGTQYF; V: TRBV28; D: TRBD2
CDR3: CATSRDRRDSYEQYF; V: TRBV15; D: -
CDR3: CAWSDLPGYNEQFF; V: TRBV30; D: -
CDR3: CSVVMANTEAFF; V: TRBV29-1; D: -
CDR3: CACGIGSYEQYF; V: TRBV30; D: -
CDR3: CASEDRANTGELFF; V: TRBV2; D: -
CDR3: CASSPREGSYGYTF; V: TRBV18; D: -
CDR3: CASSLSSSVRYEQYF; V: TRBV7-2; D: -
CDR3: CASSLTVGGNEQFF; V: TRBV5-1; D: -
CDR3: CASSARGNRQETQYF; V: TRBV5-8; D: -
CDR3: CSAQGSSGQGVYGYTF; V: TRBV29-1; D: TRBD1
CDR3: CASSSRGLAPYNEQFF; V: TRBV7-8; D: TRBD2
CDR3: CASSETGNRGPTEAFF; V: TRBV9; D: TRBD1
CDR3: CASSRTEITDTQYF; V: TRBV19; D: -
CDR3: CASSLVFTAGEKDGYTF; V: TRBV5-6; D: -
CDR3: CASSLPGSHGYTF; V: TRBV5-4; D: -
CDR3: CASRPIQGANEQFF; V: TRBV7-9; D: -
CDR3: CASSRNRGTNYGYTF; V: TRBV11-2; D: TRBD1
CDR3: CASSIKARFSTDTQYF; V: TRBV19; D: -